The 13 T cell receptor beta chains in this list originate from one sample, sequenced in a study of metastatic and nonmetastatic thyroid tumors. Patients underwent thyroid surgery, and none had received any treatment before it. Via MiXCR, TCRdb re-called the PCR reads. This sample carries tens of thousands of clones, 20% to 25% of them seen once, and the ten largest clones take about 15%. The sequenced material came from tumor tissue. These receptors came from a female donor with papillary thyroid cancer or a benign thyroid nodule (not recorded which). Some clones in this sample may be carry-over from other donors' samples.

In this sample, this clone turned up many times. A much larger clone sits a single nucleotide away, making a read error possible. The identical CDR3 is also encoded by other nucleotide sequences in the sample. V usage is TRBV28 and J usage is TRBJ2-5, with a possible D match to TRBD2 (6 bases). CDR1 is MDHEN, CDR2 SYDVKM, per germline. Trimming removed 9 bases from V and 3 bases from J, with 14 bases in between. The CDR3 totals 13 residues. Here the CDR3 reads CASRGTGEETQYF. The CDR3 nucleotides read TGTGCCAGTCGGGGGACGGGGGAAGAGACCCAGTACTTC.

This clone was counted ten times or more. J is TRBJ2-5 and V is TRBV12-3 or TRBV12-4; 9 positions agree with TRBD2. V trimming: 5 bases; J trimming: 0 bases; junction bases outside the gene matches: 7. The CDR3 runs 16 residues. CDR3 region: CASSPRLAVYQETQYF. The CDR3, as DNA: TGTGCCAGCAGTCCCCGACTAGCGGTGTACCAAGAGACCCAGTACTTC.

The chain has TRBV28 and TRBJ2-5; D is undetermined. The germline gives CDR1 MDHEN, CDR2 SYDVKM. Between the trimmed V and J ends, which lost 4 bases and 3 bases, there was a span of 15 bases. The CDR3 consists of 15 residues. CDR3 in DNA: TGTGCCAGCAGTTCTCTCCAAGGTGGGGAAGAGACCCAGTACTTC. Translating it yields CASSSLQGGEETQYF.

The chain uses TRBV11-2 and TRBJ1-1, with 8 bases matching TRBD1. The V gene's germline CDR1 is SGHAT and CDR2 FQNNGV. Germline trimming cut 5 bases from V and 2 bases from J; bases unmatched to any gene: 13. The CDR3 extends over 17 amino acids. CDR3 in amino acids: CASSLDRGFSGNTEAFF. DNA of the CDR3: TGTGCCAGCAGCCTCGACAGGGGATTTTCAGGAAACACTGAAGCTTTCTTT.

In its sample, this clone was seen many times. The chain employs TRBV20-1 and TRBJ2-1; 8 nucleotides agree with TRBD1. With 3 bases clipped from V and 3 bases from J, the junction kept 10 bases outside the gene matches. The CDR3 length is 16 residues. CDR1 and CDR2 (germline): DFQATT, SNEGSKA (reference sequence). The CDR3 region is CSASRAGQALYNEQFF. In DNA form, the CDR3 reads TGCAGTGCTAGTCGGGCGGGACAGGCCCTCTACAATGAGCAGTTCTTC.

This rearrangement joins TRBV5-1 to TRBJ2-1; no clear D gene. The CDR3 length is 13 residues. CDR1 is SGHRS and CDR2 is YFSETQ in the germline V gene. With 2 bases removed from V and 8 bases from J, the gap between germline ends came to 11 bases. The CDR3 sequence is CASSLDLKDEQFF. In DNA, the CDR3 is TGCGCCAGCAGCTTAGACCTTAAGGATGAGCAGTTCTTC.

This clone has only a few counts. The chain is built from TRBV10-1 and TRBJ1-2, with 10 positions matching TRBD1. This CDR3 has 14 residues. The J segment lost 6 bases and the V segment lost 6 bases, leaving 7 bases of the junction unmatched. Germline lookup yields CDR1 WNHNN and CDR2 SYGVQD (reference sequence). CDR3 nucleotides: TGCGCCAGCAGCCGGGACAGGGGTTTCGATGGCTACACCTTC. This codes for CASSRDRGFDGYTF.

This chain connects TRBV2 to TRBJ2-1; 9 bases line up with TRBD1. CDR1 is SNHLY and CDR2 is FYNNEI in the germline V gene. V trimming: 8 bases; J trimming: 6 bases; junction bases outside the gene matches: 11. The CDR3 spans 15 residues. The CDR3: CASCRDRERSNEQFF. CDR3 coding DNA: TGTGCCAGCTGCAGGGACAGGGAGAGGTCCAATGAGCAGTTCTTC.

This clone was counted between two and nine times. The chain employs TRBV6-1 and TRBJ1-6, with TRBD1 as a possible D gene (5 bases). V was clipped by 4 bases and J by 7 bases, with 14 bases between them. The CDR3 extends over 15 amino acids. Per germline, CDR1 MNHNS and CDR2 SASEGT. As DNA, the CDR3 is TGTGCCAGCAGTGTCACGGTAGGGACCAATTCACCCCTCCACTTT. Protein product: CASSVTVGTNSPLHF.

The CDR3 loop is CASRPGRDYEQYF. For the CDR3, the DNA is TGTGCCAGCAGACCAGGACGGGATTACGAGCAGTACTTC. V gene TRBV28 combines with J gene TRBJ2-7; possible D gene TRBD2, 5 bases. The CDR3 covers 13 residues. Germline values: CDR1 MDHEN, CDR2 SYDVKM. The germline V and J ends were trimmed by 6 bases and 4 bases, with 13 bases remaining between them.

The chain joins TRBV5-1 to TRBJ2-7; the match to TRBD2 covers 8 bases. There are 15 residues in the CDR3. Per the germline V gene, CDR1 is SGHRS and CDR2 is YFSETQ. After removal of 1 base from V and 5 bases from J, the junction contained 8 bases not matched to a gene. DNA of the CDR3: TGCGCCAGCAGCTTGAATGTGGGCGGGGGGAACGAGCAGTACTTC. This sequence encodes CASSLNVGGGNEQYF.

In this sample, this clone turned up many times. V and J are TRBV20-1 and TRBJ2-7; D is perhaps TRBD1 (5 bases). The germline gives CDR1 DFQATT, CDR2 SNEGSKA (reference sequence). The CDR3 loop spans 14 amino acids. With 0 bases removed from V and 4 bases from J, the gap between germline ends came to 13 bases. DNA of the CDR3: TGCAGTGCTAGAGATCAAGGGGAATGGTACGAGCAGTACTTC. Translating gives CSARDQGEWYEQYF.

This clone was counted only a few times. The chain has TRBV27 and TRBJ2-1; 10 nucleotides line up with TRBD1. V shed 5 bases and J 2 bases; nucleotides not matched to a gene: 6. The CDR3 runs 16 residues. From germline, CDR1 is MNHEY and CDR2 SMNVEV (reference sequence). CDR3 nucleotides: TGTGCCAGCAGTAAGCCGGGACAGGGGACCTACAATGAGCAGTTCTTC. This sequence encodes CASSKPGQGTYNEQFF.